The clone carrying this T cell receptor (beta chain) was counted many times. Its target is unknown. Sample barcodes and UMIs were carried by the TCR alpha and TCR beta cDNA libraries that 5'RACE generated with constant-segment primers. MiXCR, run by TCRdb on the 5' RACE reads, gives a single entry per CDR3 protein. The sample holds some 410,000 distinct CDR3 sequences, about 25% seen once. The data were obtained in a study of T-cell memory formation after mild COVID-19. This CDR3 spans 16 amino acids. V was shortened by 0 bases and J by 6 bases, with 14 bases between the two germline ends. CDR1 is LNHNV and CDR2 is YYDKDF in the germline V gene (reference sequence). Broader study findings: CM and EM subsets held most contracting CD4+ clones; EMRA held CD8+ ones. A balance of CD4 and CD8 characterized clones contracting day 15 to 85, whereas later expanders leaned CD4+.

This receptor was identified in an adult woman who had mild COVID-19 (a few samples of this study predate the infection). Cell type and time point are not known. Sequencing input: PBMCs or a T cell subset sorted from them (not recorded which). V gene TRBV15 combines with J gene TRBJ2-2; D uncertain. CDR3 region: CATSRDHQASPGELFF. The CDR3 DNA follows: TGTGCCACCAGCAGAGATCACCAGGCCAGCCCCGGGGAGCTGTTTTTT.